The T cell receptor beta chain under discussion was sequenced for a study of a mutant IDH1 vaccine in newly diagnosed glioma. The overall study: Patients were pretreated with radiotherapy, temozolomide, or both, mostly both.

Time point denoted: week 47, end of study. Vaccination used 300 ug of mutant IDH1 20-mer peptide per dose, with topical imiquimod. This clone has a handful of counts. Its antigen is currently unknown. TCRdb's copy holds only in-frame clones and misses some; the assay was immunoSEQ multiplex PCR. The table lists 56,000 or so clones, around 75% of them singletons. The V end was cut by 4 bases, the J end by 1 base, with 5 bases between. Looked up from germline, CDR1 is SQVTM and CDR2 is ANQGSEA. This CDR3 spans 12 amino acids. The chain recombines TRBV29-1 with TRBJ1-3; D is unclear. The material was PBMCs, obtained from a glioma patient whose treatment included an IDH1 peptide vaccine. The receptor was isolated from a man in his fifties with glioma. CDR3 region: CSVAKSGNTIYF. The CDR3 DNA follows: TGCAGCGTTGCTAAATCTGGAAACACCATATATTTT.